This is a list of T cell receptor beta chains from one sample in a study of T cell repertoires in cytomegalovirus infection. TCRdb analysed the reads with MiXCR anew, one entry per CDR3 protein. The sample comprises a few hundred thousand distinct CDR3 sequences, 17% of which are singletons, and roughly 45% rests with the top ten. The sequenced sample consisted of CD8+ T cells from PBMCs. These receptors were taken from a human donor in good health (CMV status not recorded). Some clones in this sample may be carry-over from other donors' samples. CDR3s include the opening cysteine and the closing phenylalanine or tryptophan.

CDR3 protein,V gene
CASSPDRLSYEQYF,TRBV6-5
CSIYGGATYEQYF,TRBV29-1
CSARDLRSISYNEQFF,TRBV20-1
CASRDEQFF,TRBV5-1
CASSQKGELSGATYNEQFF,TRBV4-1
CSATQENTEAFF,TRBV29-1
CASSTVPGTRYGEQFF,TRBV27
CASSQIRLAGSTDTQYF,TRBV4-1
CASSYSMGAGGASYEQYF,TRBV6-5
CASTAGTGQNFANTGELFF,TRBV2
CASSGGGQNYEQYF,TRBV27
CASSLDRSSYNSPLHF,TRBV7-2
CASSLIHAGGLLGPQHF,TRBV6-5
CASRAVIDQPQHF,TRBV2
CASSPWTGRAETQYF,TRBV12-3/TRBV12-4
CASSQVAGEVNEQFF,TRBV4-2
CASSLGQANEQFF,TRBV28
CASSRVPTGLAGADTFYEQYF,TRBV4-1
CASSPRQGNTEAFF,TRBV12-3/TRBV12-4
CASSPRTGGRVTEAFF,TRBV7-9
CASSLGGGTGLGYTF,TRBV7-2
CASSTTGQLFWDSPLHF,TRBV28
CASSLGARGPTEAFF,TRBV5-6
CASSLTSLTAYGYTF,TRBV27
CASSLDEGLDGYTF,TRBV7-9
CASSSRGPSTQYF,TRBV6-5
CASSLAPLAYEQYF,TRBV11-2
CASSYGPGGFDTEAFF,TRBV6-2/TRBV6-3
CASSPGQGRSWGYTF,TRBV5-6
CASSWTYTEAFF,TRBV7-9
CASSLGPDGQPQHF,TRBV5-5
CASRYRQGAYEQFF,TRBV7-2
CASDSKITDTQYF,TRBV7-2
CASSLSGTGYRNTEAFF,TRBV7-3